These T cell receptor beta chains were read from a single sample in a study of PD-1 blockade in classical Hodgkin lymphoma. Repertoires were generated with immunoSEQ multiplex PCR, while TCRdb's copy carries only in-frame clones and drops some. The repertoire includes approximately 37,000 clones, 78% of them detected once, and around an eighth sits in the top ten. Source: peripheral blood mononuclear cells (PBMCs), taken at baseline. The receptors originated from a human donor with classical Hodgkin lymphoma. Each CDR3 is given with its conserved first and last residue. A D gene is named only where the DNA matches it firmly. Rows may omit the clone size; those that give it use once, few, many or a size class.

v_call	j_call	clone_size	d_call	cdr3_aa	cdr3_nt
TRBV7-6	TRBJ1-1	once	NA	CASSELEAFF	TGTGCCAGCAGTGAATTGGAAGCTTTCTTT
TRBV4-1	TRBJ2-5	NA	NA	CASSQDRRWKTQYF	TGCGCCAGCAGCCAAGATAGGCGGTGGAAGACCCAGTACTTC
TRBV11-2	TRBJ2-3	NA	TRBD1	CASSSLRDRADGSTDTQYF	TGTGCCAGCAGCTCCCTCCGGGACAGGGCTGATGGGAGCACAGATACGCAGTATTTT
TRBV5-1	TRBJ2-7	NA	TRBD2	CASSLSLAGDEQYF	TGCGCCAGCAGCTTGTCCCTAGCGGGGGACGAGCAGTACTTC
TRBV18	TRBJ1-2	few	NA	CASSLRDDDGYTF	TGTGCCAGCTCACTAAGGGATGACGATGGCTACACCTTC
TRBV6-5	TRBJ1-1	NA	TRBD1	CASSRDRGLPEAFF	TGTGCCAGCAGCCGGGACAGGGGGCTGCCTGAAGCTTTCTTT
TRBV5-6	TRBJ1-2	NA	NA	CASSPGDNRGNTF	TGTGCCAGCAGCCCAGGGGACAACCGTGGGAACACCTTC
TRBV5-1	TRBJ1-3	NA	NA	CASSSSGTGNTIYF	TGCGCCAGCAGCTCCTCCGGGACAGGAAACACCATATATTTT
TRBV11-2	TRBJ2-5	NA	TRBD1	CASSLNRGETQYF	TGTGCCAGCAGCTTAAACAGGGGGGAGACCCAGTACTTC
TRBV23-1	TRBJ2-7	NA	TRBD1	CASSQVAGTGNSYEQYF	TGCGCCAGCAGTCAAGTGGCCGGGACAGGGAACAGCTACGAGCAGTACTTC
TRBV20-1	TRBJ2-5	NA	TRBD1	CSAGQEETQYF	TGCAGTGCTGGACAGGAAGAGACCCAGTACTTC
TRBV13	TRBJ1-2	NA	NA	CASSLGLRDNGYTF	TGTGCCAGCAGCTTAGGCTTGCGGGACAATGGCTACACCTTC
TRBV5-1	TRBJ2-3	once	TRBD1	CASSSYGQGGSTDTQYF	TGCGCCAGCAGCTCTTACGGACAGGGGGGTAGCACAGATACGCAGTATTTT
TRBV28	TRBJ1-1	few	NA	CASSFSLTGSGEAFF	TGTGCCAGCAGTTTCTCGCTCACAGGGAGTGGCGAAGCTTTCTTT
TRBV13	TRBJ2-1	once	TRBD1	CASSLGQTDAYNEQFF	TGTGCCAGCAGCCTGGGACAGACCGACGCTTACAATGAGCAGTTCTTC
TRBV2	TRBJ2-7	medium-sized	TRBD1	CASKFDREPYEQYF	TGTGCCAGCAAATTTGACAGGGAACCGTACGAGCAGTACTTC
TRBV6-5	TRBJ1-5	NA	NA	CASSYGSPPWLPQHF	TGTGCCAGCAGTTACGGTTCGCCCCCATGGCTGCCCCAGCATTTT
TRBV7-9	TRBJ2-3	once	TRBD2	CASSLTSGGVSADTQYF	TGTGCCAGCAGCTTGACTAGCGGGGGGGTATCAGCAGATACGCAGTATTTT
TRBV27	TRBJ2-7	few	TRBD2	CASGGGGEQYF	TGTGCCAGCGGGGGGGGGGGAGAGCAGTACTTC
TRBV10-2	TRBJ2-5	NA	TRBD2	CASRRLAEETQYF	TGCGCCAGCAGACGACTAGCGGAAGAGACCCAGTACTTC
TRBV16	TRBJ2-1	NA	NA	CASSHPSAGAGDNEQFF	TGTGCCAGCAGCCATCCCTCGGCGGGGGCCGGCGACAATGAGCAGTTCTTC
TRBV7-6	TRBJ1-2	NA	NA	CASSLRAGHFHYGYTF	TGTGCCAGCAGCTTACGGGCCGGCCACTTCCACTATGGCTACACCTTC
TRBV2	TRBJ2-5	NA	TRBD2	CASSELASGETQYF	TGTGCCAGCAGTGAATTGGCTAGCGGAGAGACCCAGTACTTC
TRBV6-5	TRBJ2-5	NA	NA	CASTPGAKETQYF	TGTGCCAGCACCCCGGGGGCGAAAGAGACCCAGTACTTC
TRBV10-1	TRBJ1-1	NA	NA	CASKEKALNTEAFF	TGCGCCAGTAAGGAAAAGGCTCTGAACACTGAAGCTTTCTTT
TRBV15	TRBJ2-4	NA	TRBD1	CATSTIDRAAKNIQYF	TGTGCCACCAGCACAATTGACAGGGCTGCCAAAAACATTCAGTACTTC
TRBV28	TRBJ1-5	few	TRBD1	CASSRDRGKSNQPQHF	TGTGCCAGCAGTCGGGACAGGGGGAAGAGCAATCAGCCCCAGCATTTT
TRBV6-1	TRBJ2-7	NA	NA	CASSEWVPYEQYF	TGTGCCAGCAGTGAATGGGTCCCTTACGAGCAGTACTTC
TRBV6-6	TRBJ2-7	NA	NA	CASWNPYYEQYF	TGTGCCAGCTGGAACCCTTACTACGAGCAGTACTTC